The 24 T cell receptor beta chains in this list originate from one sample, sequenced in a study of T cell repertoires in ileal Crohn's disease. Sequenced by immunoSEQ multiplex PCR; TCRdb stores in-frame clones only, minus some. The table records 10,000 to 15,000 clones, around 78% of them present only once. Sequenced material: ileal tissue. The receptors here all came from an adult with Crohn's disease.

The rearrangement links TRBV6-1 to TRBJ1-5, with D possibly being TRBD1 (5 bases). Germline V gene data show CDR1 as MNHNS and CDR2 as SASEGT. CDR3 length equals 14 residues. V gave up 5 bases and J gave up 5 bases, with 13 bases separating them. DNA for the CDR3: TGTGCCAGCAGTTGGCAGGGCCGGGATCAGCCCCAGCATTTT. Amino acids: CASSWQGRDQPQHF.

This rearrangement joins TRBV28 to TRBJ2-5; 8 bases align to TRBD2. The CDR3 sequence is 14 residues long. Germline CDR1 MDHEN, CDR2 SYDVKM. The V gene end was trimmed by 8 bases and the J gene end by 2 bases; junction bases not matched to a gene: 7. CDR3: CASRHGGEQETQYF. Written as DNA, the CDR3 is TGTGCCAGCCGCCACGGGGGGGAGCAAGAGACCCAGTACTTC.

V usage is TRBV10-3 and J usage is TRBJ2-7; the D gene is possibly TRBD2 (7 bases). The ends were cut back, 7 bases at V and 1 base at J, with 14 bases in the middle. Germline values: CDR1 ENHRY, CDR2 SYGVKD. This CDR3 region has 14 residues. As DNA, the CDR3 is TGTGCCATCAAGGGTGGGGGGGCTTCCTACGAGCAGTACTTC. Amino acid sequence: CAIKGGGASYEQYF.

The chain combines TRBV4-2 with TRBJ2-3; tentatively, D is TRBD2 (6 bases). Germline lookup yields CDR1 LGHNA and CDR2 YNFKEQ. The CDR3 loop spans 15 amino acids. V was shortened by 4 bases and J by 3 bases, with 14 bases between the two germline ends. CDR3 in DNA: TGTGCCAGCAGCCCGGACTCGCGGGATACAGATACGCAGTATTTT. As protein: CASSPDSRDTDTQYF.

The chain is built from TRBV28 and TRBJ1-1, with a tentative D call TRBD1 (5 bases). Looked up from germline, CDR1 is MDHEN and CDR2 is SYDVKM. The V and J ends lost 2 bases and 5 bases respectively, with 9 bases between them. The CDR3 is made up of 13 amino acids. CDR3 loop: CASSLQGKTEAFF. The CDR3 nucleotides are TGTGCCAGCAGTTTACAGGGTAAGACTGAAGCTTTCTTT.

CDR3 DNA sequence: TGTGCCAGCAGCTCCCCAAATCAGCCCCAGCATTTT. Translated, it gives CASSSPNQPQHF. The chain employs TRBV5-5 and TRBJ1-5; no reliable D call. The length of the CDR3 is 12 residues. The V gene's germline CDR1 is SGHKS and CDR2 YYEKEE (reference sequence). The V end lost 3 bases, the J end lost 4 bases, and 5 bases lay between the germline ends.

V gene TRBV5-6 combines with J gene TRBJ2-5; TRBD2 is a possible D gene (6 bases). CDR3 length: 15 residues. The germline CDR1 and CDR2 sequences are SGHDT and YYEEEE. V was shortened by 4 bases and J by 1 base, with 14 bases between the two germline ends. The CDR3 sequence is CASSPVGGLQETQYF. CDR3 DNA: TGTGCCAGCAGCCCCGTCGGGGGACTCCAAGAGACCCAGTACTTC. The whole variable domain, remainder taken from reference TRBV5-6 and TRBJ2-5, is DAGVTQSPTHLIKTRGQQVTLRCSPKSGHDTVSWYQQALGQGPQFIFQYYEEEERQRGNFPDRFSGHQFPNYSSELNVNALLLGDSALYLCASSPVGGLQETQYFGPGTRLLVL.

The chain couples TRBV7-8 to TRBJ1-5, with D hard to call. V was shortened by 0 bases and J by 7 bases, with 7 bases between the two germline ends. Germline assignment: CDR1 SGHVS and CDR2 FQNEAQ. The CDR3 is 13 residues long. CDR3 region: CASSLAREQPQHF. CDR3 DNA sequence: TGTGCCAGCAGCTTAGCGAGAGAGCAGCCCCAGCATTTT.

For the CDR3, the DNA is TGTGCCTGGAAAAAAGGACAGGGGGGTATTCAGCCCCAGCATTTT. It codes for CAWKKGQGGIQPQHF. The V gene is TRBV30, the J gene TRBJ1-5; 10 bases align to TRBD1. The CDR3 runs 15 residues. Germline V CDR1 and CDR2: GTSNPN, SVGIG (reference sequence). The V gene end was trimmed by 4 bases and the J gene end by 6 bases; junction bases not matched to a gene: 9.

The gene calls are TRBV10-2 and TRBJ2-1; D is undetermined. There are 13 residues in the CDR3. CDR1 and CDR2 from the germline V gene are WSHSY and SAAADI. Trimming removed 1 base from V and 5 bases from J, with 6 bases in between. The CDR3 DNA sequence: TGCGCCAGCAGTGAGTTTCCAGACAATGAGCAGTTCTTC. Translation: CASSEFPDNEQFF.

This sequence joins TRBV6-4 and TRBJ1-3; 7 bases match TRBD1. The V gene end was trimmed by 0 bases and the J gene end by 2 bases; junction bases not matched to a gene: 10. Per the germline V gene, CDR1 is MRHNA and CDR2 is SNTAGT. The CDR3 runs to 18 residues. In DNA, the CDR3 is TGTGCCAGCAGTGACTCGACAGGGCAGGAAAGAACTGGAAACACCATATATTTT. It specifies CASSDSTGQERTGNTIYF.

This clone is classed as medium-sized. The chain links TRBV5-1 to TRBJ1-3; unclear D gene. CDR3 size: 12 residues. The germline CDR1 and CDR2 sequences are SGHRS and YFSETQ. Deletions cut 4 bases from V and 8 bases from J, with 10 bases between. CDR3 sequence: CASSPKGDTIYF. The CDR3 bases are TGCGCCAGCAGCCCAAAGGGAGACACCATATATTTT. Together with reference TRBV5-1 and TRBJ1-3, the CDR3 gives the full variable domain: KAGVTQTPRYLIKTRGQQVTLSCSPISGHRSVSWYQQTPGQGLQFLFEYFSETQRNKGNFPGRFSGRQFSNSRSEMNVSTLELGDSALYLCASSPKGDTIYFGEGSWLTVV.

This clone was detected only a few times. The CDR3 DNA reads TGCGCCAGCAGCGTTGGACAGACCTACGAGCAGTACTTC. Translating it yields CASSVGQTYEQYF. The rearrangement joins TRBV5-1 to TRBJ2-7; D is perhaps TRBD1 (6 bases). The CDR3 has 13 residues. Trimming shortened V by 4 bases and J by 2 bases, and 10 bases separated the two germline ends. Germline assignment: CDR1 SGHRS and CDR2 YFSETQ.

The CDR3 sequence: CASSFDRGEQYF. In DNA form, the CDR3 reads TGTGCCAGCAGCTTCGACAGGGGCGAGCAGTACTTC. This chain connects TRBV5-4 to TRBJ2-7; 8 bases map to TRBD1. The V gene end was trimmed by 2 bases and the J gene end by 6 bases; junction bases not matched to a gene: 1. CDR1 and CDR2 from the germline V gene are SGHNT and YYREEE (reference sequence). There are 12 residues in the CDR3.

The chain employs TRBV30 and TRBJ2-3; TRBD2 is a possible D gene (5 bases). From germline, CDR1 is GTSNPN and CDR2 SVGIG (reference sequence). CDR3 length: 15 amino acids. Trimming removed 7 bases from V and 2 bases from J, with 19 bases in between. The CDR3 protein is CASTRAYSLTDTQYF. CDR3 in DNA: TGTGCCTCTACGAGGGCATACAGCCTCACAGATACGCAGTATTTT.

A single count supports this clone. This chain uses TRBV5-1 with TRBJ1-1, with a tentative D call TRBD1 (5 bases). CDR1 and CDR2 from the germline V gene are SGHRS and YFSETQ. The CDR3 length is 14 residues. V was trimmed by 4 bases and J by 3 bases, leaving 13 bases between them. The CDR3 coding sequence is TGCGCCAGCAGCCCCCGGGGAGGGGACACTGAAGCTTTCTTT. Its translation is CASSPRGGDTEAFF.

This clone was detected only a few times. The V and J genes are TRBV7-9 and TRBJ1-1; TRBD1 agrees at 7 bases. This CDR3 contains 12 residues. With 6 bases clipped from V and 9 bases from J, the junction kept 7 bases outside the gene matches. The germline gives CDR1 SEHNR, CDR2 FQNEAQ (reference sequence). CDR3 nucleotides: TGTGCCAGCAGACTGGGACAGAGTAAAGCTTTCTTT. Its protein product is CASRLGQSKAFF. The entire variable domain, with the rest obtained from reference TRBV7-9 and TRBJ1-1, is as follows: DTGVSQNPRHKITKRGQNVTFRCDPISEHNRLYWYRQTLGQGPEFLTYFQNEAQLEKSRLLSDRFSAERPKGSFSTLEIQRTEQGDSAMYLCASRLGQSKAFFGQGTRLTVV.

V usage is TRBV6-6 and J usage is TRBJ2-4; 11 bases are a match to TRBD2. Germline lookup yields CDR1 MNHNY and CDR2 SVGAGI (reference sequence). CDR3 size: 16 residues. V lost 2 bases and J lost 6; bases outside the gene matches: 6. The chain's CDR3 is CASSYPIAGGRNIQYF. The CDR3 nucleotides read TGTGCCAGCAGTTACCCGATAGCGGGGGGGAGAAACATTCAGTACTTC.

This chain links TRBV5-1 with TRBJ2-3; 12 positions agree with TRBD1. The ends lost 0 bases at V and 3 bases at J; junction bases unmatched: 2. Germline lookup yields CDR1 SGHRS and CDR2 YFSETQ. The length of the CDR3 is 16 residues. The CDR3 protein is CASSLGGQGATDTQYF. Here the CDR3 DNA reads TGCGCCAGCAGCTTGGGGGGACAGGGGGCGACAGATACGCAGTATTTT.

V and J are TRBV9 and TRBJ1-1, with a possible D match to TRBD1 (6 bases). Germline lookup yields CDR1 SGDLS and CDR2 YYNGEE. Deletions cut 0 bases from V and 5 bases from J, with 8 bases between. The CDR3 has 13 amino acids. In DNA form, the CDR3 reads TGTGCCAGCAGCGTAGACAGGGATACTGAAGCTTTCTTT. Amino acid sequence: CASSVDRDTEAFF.

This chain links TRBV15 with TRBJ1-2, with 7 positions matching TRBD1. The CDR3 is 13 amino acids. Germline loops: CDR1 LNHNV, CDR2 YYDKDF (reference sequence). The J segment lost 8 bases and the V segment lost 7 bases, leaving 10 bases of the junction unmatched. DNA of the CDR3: TGTGCCACCACCGACAGGGTTTCAGGGGGCTACACCTTC. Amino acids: CATTDRVSGGYTF.

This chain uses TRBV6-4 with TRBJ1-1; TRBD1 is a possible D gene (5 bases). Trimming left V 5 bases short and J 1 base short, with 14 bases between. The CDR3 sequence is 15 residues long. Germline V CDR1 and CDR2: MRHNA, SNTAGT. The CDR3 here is CASSRSPTGNTEAFF. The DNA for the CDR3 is TGTGCCAGCAGTCGTTCACCTACAGGGAACACTGAAGCTTTCTTT.

CDR3 residues: CASIWGVEQFF. In nucleotides, the CDR3 is TGTGCCAGCATCTGGGGGGTTGAGCAGTTCTTC. J is TRBJ2-1 and V is TRBV6-1; D is perhaps TRBD2 (6 bases). Trimming removed 7 bases at V and 9 bases at J, with 10 bases between. Germline V CDR1 and CDR2: MNHNS, SASEGT. This CDR3 has 11 amino acids.

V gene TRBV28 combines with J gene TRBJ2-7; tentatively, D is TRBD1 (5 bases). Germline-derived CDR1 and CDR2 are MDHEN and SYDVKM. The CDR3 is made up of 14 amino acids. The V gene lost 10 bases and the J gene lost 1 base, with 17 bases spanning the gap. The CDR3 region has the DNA TGTGCCATCTCCGCACACAGGAGTTCCTACGAGCAGTACTTC. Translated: CAISAHRSSYEQYF.